The source of this TCR beta chain is a study of neurological immune-mediated disorders. Study observations and caveats: Subjects shared no identical expanded-clone CDR3 amino acid sequences, suggesting private TCR-beta repertoires in all groups.

Each TCR transcript was tagged with a 10-nucleotide random UMI during 5'RACE. In each sequencing run, over 170 million TCR-beta sequences were generated from 15-18 subjects. TCRdb reprocessed the 5' RACE reads via MiXCR and lists one record per CDR3 protein. The table includes over 25,000 distinct CDR3 sequences, roughly an eighth detected once. The controls, all healthy individuals, were blood bank volunteers in Maryland, USA. The CDR3 totals 13 residues. The germline V gene has CDR1 ENHRY and CDR2 SYGVKD. With V trimmed by 10 bases and J by 0 bases, 6 bases remained unmatched. In its sample, this clonotype was seen many times. As yet, its antigen is unknown.

The chain recombines TRBV10-3 with TRBJ2-7, with TRBD2 matching 7 bases. This receptor was obtained from a woman aged 55 to 70 in good health. Sequenced: PBMCs. This CDR3 reads CATQLASSYEQYF. The DNA for the CDR3 is TGTGCCACCCAACTAGCGAGCTCCTACGAGCAGTACTTC.